This T cell receptor (beta chain) was recovered during a study of blood T cell repertoires in COVID-19. Study at large: Donors in the United States, Italy and Spain gave samples during acute or convalescent COVID-19. From T cells, B-cell-depleted T cells, or PBMCs came the material, which was cDNA or gDNA.

Using immunoSEQ multiplex PCR, the repertoire was profiled, and TCRdb retains in-frame clones only, with some absent. Among roughly 200,000 clones, around 84% were seen once, and the ten largest hold 3% to 3.5%. The V gene lost 5 bases and the J gene lost 0 bases, with 17 bases spanning the gap. Germline values: CDR1 MNHNY, CDR2 SVGAGI (reference sequence). The CDR3 extends over 18 amino acids. This chain uses TRBV6-6 with TRBJ2-6, with D perhaps matching TRBD2 (5 bases). The TCR comes from a man aged 60 to 75 with acute or convalescent COVID-19. Source material: peripheral blood. This chain's CDR3 is CASSPPRVASSGANVLTF. As DNA, the CDR3 is TGTGCCAGCAGTCCCCCTCGGGTAGCGAGCTCTGGGGCCAACGTCCTGACTTTC.